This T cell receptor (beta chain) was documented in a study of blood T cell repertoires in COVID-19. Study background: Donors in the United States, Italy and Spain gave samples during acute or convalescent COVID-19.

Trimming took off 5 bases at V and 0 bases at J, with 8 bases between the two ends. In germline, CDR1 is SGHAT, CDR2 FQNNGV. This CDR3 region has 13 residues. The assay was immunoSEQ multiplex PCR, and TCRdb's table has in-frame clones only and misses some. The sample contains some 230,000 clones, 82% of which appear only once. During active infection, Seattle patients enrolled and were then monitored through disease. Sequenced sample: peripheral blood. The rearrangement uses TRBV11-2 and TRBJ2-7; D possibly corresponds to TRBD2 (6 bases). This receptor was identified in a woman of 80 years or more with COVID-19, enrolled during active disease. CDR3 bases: TGTGCCAGCAGCCTAGCGTTCTCCTACGAGCAGTACTTC. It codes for CASSLAFSYEQYF.